These 17 T cell receptor beta chains came from one sample sequenced in a study of cytomegalovirus exposure and HLA in healthy donors. Libraries were prepared by immunoSEQ multiplex PCR; TCRdb keeps only in-frame clonotypes and omits some of them. Here the sample spans about 180,000 clones, about 85% being singletons. The sample comprised PBMCs. These receptors all stem from a man aged 18 to 30 in good health and CMV-seropositive.

Regarding this clone: Other nucleotide sequences in the sample specify the same CDR3. V gene TRBV25-1 combines with J gene TRBJ1-1; 7 positions match TRBD1. The germline V gene has CDR1 MGHDK and CDR2 SYGVNS. This CDR3 has 13 amino acids. The trim removed 4 bases at V and 2 bases at J, leaving 1 base unmatched. The CDR3, as DNA: TGTGCCAGCAGTGGGGACAGCAACACTGAAGCTTTCTTT. Its protein is CASSGDSNTEAFF. Full variable domain (remainder filled in from reference TRBV25-1 and TRBJ1-1): EADIYQTPRYLVIGTGKKITLECSQTMGHDKMYWYQQDPGMELHLIHYSYGVNSTEKGDLSSESTVSRIRTEHFPLTLESARPSHTSQYLCASSGDSNTEAFFGQGTRLTVV.

This clone occurred once. The CDR3 coding sequence is TGTGCCAGCAGCCTTAGCGGGTTGGACTACAATGAGCAGTTCTTC. It encodes CASSLSGLDYNEQFF. The chain joins TRBV11-1 to TRBJ2-1; TRBD2 agrees at 7 bases. The CDR3 has 15 residues. Per germline, CDR1 SGHAT and CDR2 FQDESV (reference sequence). J was trimmed by 3 bases and V by 5 bases; bases with no gene match: 7.

This clone has only a few counts. The gene calls are TRBV9 and TRBJ2-2; weak D call: TRBD2 (5 bases). The CDR3 loop spans 15 amino acids. The V end was cut by 0 bases, the J end by 4 bases, with 10 bases between. The germline V gene encodes CDR1 SGDLS and CDR2 YYNGEE. CDR3 DNA sequence: TGTGCCAGCAGCGTAGCGGGGAAACCCACCGGGGAGCTGTTTTTT. Its protein is CASSVAGKPTGELFF.

This chain connects TRBV28 to TRBJ1-2, with TRBD1 as a possible D gene (5 bases). This CDR3 has 13 residues. Germline CDR1 reads MDHEN; CDR2 reads SYDVKM. V was pared by 10 bases and J by 4 bases, with 16 bases between. For the CDR3, the DNA is TGTGCCACCCACCGGGGGGTACCCTATGGCTACACCTTC. Its translation is CATHRGVPYGYTF.

V usage is TRBV29-1 and J usage is TRBJ2-7; TRBD1 aligns across 7 bases. The length of the CDR3 is 16 residues. With V trimmed by 5 bases and J by 3 bases, 16 bases remained unmatched. Germline lookup yields CDR1 SQVTM and CDR2 ANQGSEA. The CDR3 DNA follows: TGCAGCGTTAGGGGGACGACAGGGCCCCTCTACTACGAGCAGTACTTC. It yields the protein CSVRGTTGPLYYEQYF.

The V and J genes are TRBV5-1 and TRBJ2-3; D might be TRBD1 (5 bases). The CDR3 has 14 amino acids. In germline, CDR1 is SGHRS, CDR2 YFSETQ. V was shortened by 0 bases and J by 6 bases, with 11 bases between the two germline ends. The CDR3 sequence is CASSLGANRDTQYF. CDR3 sequence (DNA): TGCGCCAGCAGCTTGGGGGCTAACAGGGATACGCAGTATTTT.

The chain employs TRBV27 and TRBJ2-7; 11 positions agree with TRBD2. There are 14 residues in the CDR3. The V gene's germline CDR1 is MNHEY and CDR2 SMNVEV (reference sequence). Unmatched junction bases numbered 2, after V lost 4 bases and J lost 3 bases. The CDR3 bases are TGTGCCAGCAGTTACACTAGCGGGAGCTACGAGCAGTACTTC. This encodes CASSYTSGSYEQYF.

The gene calls are TRBV5-1 and TRBJ2-5; the match to TRBD2 covers 12 bases. Germline V gene sequence: CDR1 SGHRS, CDR2 YFSETQ. The junction had 1 base not matched to a gene; V was cut back by 2 bases and J by 2 bases. There are 15 residues in the CDR3. The CDR3 nucleotides are TGCGCCAGCAGCTTACTAGCGGGGGGTCAAGAGACCCAGTACTTC. This encodes CASSLLAGGQETQYF. Combining the CDR3 with reference TRBV5-1 and TRBJ2-5 gives the whole variable domain KAGVTQTPRYLIKTRGQQVTLSCSPISGHRSVSWYQQTPGQGLQFLFEYFSETQRNKGNFPGRFSGRQFSNSRSEMNVSTLELGDSALYLCASSLLAGGQETQYFGPGTRLLVL.

This clone appeared once. The V and J genes are TRBV10-1 and TRBJ2-5; D call uncertain. The CDR3 covers 13 residues. V gave up 3 bases and J gave up 0 bases, with 5 bases separating them. Germline V gives CDR1 WNHNN, CDR2 SYGVQD (reference sequence). The CDR3 sequence: CASSDPYQETQYF. The CDR3, as DNA: TGCGCCAGCAGTGATCCGTACCAAGAGACCCAGTACTTC.

This clone has more than one count but fewer than ten. This rearrangement joins TRBV4-2 to TRBJ2-7, with TRBD1 as a possible D gene (6 bases). The CDR3 has 14 amino acids. Germline V CDR1 and CDR2: LGHNA, YNFKEQ. Trimming pared 0 bases from V and 4 bases from J, leaving 10 bases between. CDR3 sequence (DNA): TGTGCCAGCAGCCAAGAAAGGGGGTTATACGAGCAGTACTTC. It encodes CASSQERGLYEQYF.

The chain uses TRBV27 and TRBJ1-2; 8 bases fit TRBD1. This CDR3 is 18 amino acids long. Trimming removed 5 bases from V and 6 bases from J; junction bases left unmatched: 20. From germline, CDR1 is MNHEY and CDR2 SMNVEV (reference sequence). The CDR3 region has the DNA TGTGCCAGCAGTGCTAAGGGTCAGGGGGCTAACGTCTATGATGGCTACACCTTC. This codes for CASSAKGQGANVYDGYTF.

This chain connects TRBV5-6 to TRBJ2-1; no reliable D call. Trimming cost V 1 base and J 6 bases, with 8 bases left between them. This CDR3 is built from 13 residues. Germline V gives CDR1 SGHDT, CDR2 YYEEEE. As DNA, the CDR3 is TGTGCCAGCAGCTTGACCCTATCCAATGAGCAGTTCTTC. This sequence encodes CASSLTLSNEQFF. Full variable domain (remainder filled in from reference TRBV5-6 and TRBJ2-1): DAGVTQSPTHLIKTRGQQVTLRCSPKSGHDTVSWYQQALGQGPQFIFQYYEEEERQRGNFPDRFSGHQFPNYSSELNVNALLLGDSALYLCASSLTLSNEQFFGPGTRLTVL.

This clone was seen a few times. The V and J genes are TRBV28 and TRBJ1-2, with 9 bases fitting TRBD1. The CDR3 is 14 residues long. Germline V gene sequence: CDR1 MDHEN, CDR2 SYDVKM. The V segment lost 3 bases and the J segment 10 bases; nucleotides outside the gene matches: 9. CDR3 in amino acids: CASSLGDRDSDYTF. CDR3 DNA: TGTGCCAGCAGTTTGGGGGACAGGGATAGTGACTACACCTTC.

This sequence joins TRBV4-2 and TRBJ1-2, with 8 bases that match TRBD1. CDR3 length equals 16 residues. The V gene's germline CDR1 is LGHNA and CDR2 YNFKEQ. The J segment lost 4 bases and the V segment lost 0 bases, leaving 7 bases of the junction unmatched. CDR3 region: CASSQEGDRISYGYTF. The CDR3 coding sequence is TGTGCCAGCAGCCAAGAAGGGGACAGGATTAGCTATGGCTACACCTTC.

V is TRBV5-1 and J is TRBJ2-7; 7 nucleotides align to TRBD1. The germline gives CDR1 SGHRS, CDR2 YFSETQ. The V and J ends lost 5 bases and 1 base, in that order; junction bases with no gene match: 9. CDR3 length: 15 amino acids. CDR3 coding DNA: TGCGCCAGCAGTTATACGGGGACAGATTCCTACGAGCAGTACTTC. Protein sequence: CASSYTGTDSYEQYF.

This clone was seen a few times. Other nucleotide sequences from this sample produce the same CDR3. This chain uses TRBV28 with TRBJ1-5; no reliable D call. Germline loops: CDR1 MDHEN, CDR2 SYDVKM. Deletions cut 4 bases from V and 3 bases from J, with 4 bases between. This CDR3 comprises 12 residues. CDR3 region: CASSSVNQPQHF. The CDR3 DNA reads as TGTGCCAGCAGTTCTGTCAATCAGCCCCAGCATTTT.

The V gene is TRBV19, the J gene TRBJ2-7; 10 bases fit TRBD1. The CDR3 has 15 residues. The J segment lost 2 bases and the V segment lost 3 bases, leaving 4 bases of the junction unmatched. The germline V gene encodes CDR1 LNHDA and CDR2 SQIVND (reference sequence). CDR3 in amino acids: CASSIRDRGPYEQYF. The CDR3 nucleotides are TGTGCCAGTAGTATCCGGGACAGGGGCCCCTACGAGCAGTACTTC.